These 23 T cell receptor beta chains were sequenced from one sample in a study of Graves' ophthalmopathy and Graves' hyperthyroidism. Amplification targeted the TCR beta CDR3 regions, with RNA transcripts as the source material. RT-PCR was first run with HTBI primers, then multiplex PCR in a second round. MiXCR was run by TCRdb on the multiplex PCR reads, yielding one entry per CDR3 protein. The data contain about 740,000 distinct CDR3 sequences, 40% of them singletons. Sequencing used peripheral blood. The receptors stem from an adult man with Graves' ophthalmopathy.

This clonotype was recorded many times. The gene calls are TRBV7-9 and TRBJ2-6; weak D call: TRBD1 (5 bases). The CDR3 extends over 14 amino acids. The ends were cut back, 1 base at V and 4 bases at J, with 5 bases in the middle. Germline V CDR1 and CDR2: SEHNR, FQNEAQ (reference sequence). The CDR3 DNA is TGTGCCAGCAGCTTAGGACAGGGGGCCAACGTCCTGACTTTC. This gives the protein CASSLGQGANVLTF.

The rearrangement uses TRBV20-1 and TRBJ2-7; 9 bases fit TRBD1. CDR3 length: 16 residues. Germline CDR1 and CDR2: DFQATT and SNEGSKA (reference sequence). Germline trimming cut 2 bases from V and 3 bases from J; bases unmatched to any gene: 11. The CDR3 DNA follows: TGCAGTGCTAGACTCCCCAAGGGACAGGGAGGCTACGAGCAGTACTTC. Translating gives CSARLPKGQGGYEQYF.

This clonotype was seen at least ten times. The genes are TRBV20-1 and TRBJ2-5; no firm D call. The CDR3 spans 12 residues. The V and J ends lost 4 bases and 3 bases respectively, with 9 bases between them. CDR1 DFQATT and CDR2 SNEGSKA come from the germline V gene (reference sequence). CDR3: CSANRREETQYF. The CDR3 nucleotides are TGCAGTGCTAACCGCCGGGAAGAGACCCAGTACTTC.

The chain combines TRBV10-3 with TRBJ2-7, with 10 positions matching TRBD1. Germline assignment: CDR1 ENHRY and CDR2 SYGVKD. This CDR3 is 13 amino acids long. After removal of 10 bases from V and 3 bases from J, the junction contained 6 bases not matched to a gene. The CDR3 DNA reads TGTGCCAGCCCCGGGACAGGGGTCTACGAGCAGTACTTC. Its protein is CASPGTGVYEQYF.

A word on this clonotype: Possible read error: a much larger clone is one base away. The chain combines TRBV14 with TRBJ2-7; 7 bases fit TRBD1. Germline V gene lookup returns CDR1 SGHDN and CDR2 FVKESK. The length of the CDR3 is 14 residues. The CDR3 coding sequence is TGTACCAGCAGCGAACCGGGACAGTCCTACGAGCAGTACTTC. It translates to CTSSEPGQSYEQYF. Variable domain in full (rest from reference TRBV14 and TRBJ2-7): EAGVTQFPSHSVIEKGQTVTLRCDPISGHDNLYWYRRVMGKEIKFLLHFVKESKQDESGMPNNRFLAERTGGTYSTLKVQPAELEDSGVYFCTSSEPGQSYEQYFGPGTRLTVT.

This clonotype was found a few times. The V call is TRBV5-1, the J call TRBJ2-2, with D unresolved. The V end was cut by 2 bases, the J end by 4 bases, with 6 bases between. Germline CDR1 is SGHRS and CDR2 is YFSETQ. This CDR3 comprises 13 residues. CDR3: CASSFKVTGELFF. For the CDR3, the DNA is TGCGCCAGCAGCTTCAAGGTCACCGGGGAGCTGTTTTTT.

The chain carries TRBV5-1 and TRBJ2-2; TRBD1 aligns across 7 bases. V was clipped by 0 bases and J by 1 base; unmatched bases: 9. The CDR3 has 18 amino acids. CDR1 SGHRS and CDR2 YFSETQ come from the germline V gene. CDR3 loop: CASSLVSSDRLNTGELFF. CDR3 in DNA: TGCGCCAGCAGCTTGGTGTCTTCGGACAGGCTGAACACCGGGGAGCTGTTTTTT.

The rearrangement uses TRBV4-3 and TRBJ1-4; TRBD1 aligns across 9 bases. Germline loops: CDR1 LGHNA, CDR2 YSLEER. There are 16 residues in the CDR3. The V gene end was trimmed by 2 bases and the J gene end by 15 bases; junction bases not matched to a gene: 16. CDR3 DNA sequence: TGCGCCAGCAGCCAACTCAACGACCGGGACAGGGTAAAGATGTTTTTT. This translates into CASSQLNDRDRVKMFF.

This clonotype was seen a few times. J is TRBJ2-7 and V is TRBV25-1; D uncertain. The V gene lost 4 bases and the J gene lost 2 bases, with 12 bases spanning the gap. This CDR3 has 14 amino acids. Germline V gene lookup returns CDR1 MGHDK and CDR2 SYGVNS. The CDR3 loop reads CASSARVKPYEQYF. CDR3 DNA: TGTGCCAGCAGTGCTAGAGTTAAGCCCTACGAGCAGTACTTC.

The chain joins TRBV11-2 to TRBJ1-2; D might be TRBD1 (5 bases). Germline-derived CDR1 and CDR2 are SGHAT and FQNNGV. CDR3 length: 16 residues. The V and J ends lost 2 bases and 4 bases respectively, with 17 bases between them. The CDR3 coding sequence is TGTGCCAGCAGCTTATTGGCAGGGACGGATGTCTATGGCTACACCTTC. Translated, it gives CASSLLAGTDVYGYTF.

This clonotype was recorded at least ten times. The rearrangement uses TRBV25-1 and TRBJ2-7, with a weak D call TRBD2 (5 bases). Germline V gene data show CDR1 as MGHDK and CDR2 as SYGVNS. The CDR3 extends over 11 amino acids. Trimming removed 4 bases from V and 7 bases from J, with 8 bases in between. CDR3: CASSATREQYF. For the CDR3, the DNA is TGTGCCAGCAGTGCAACTAGGGAGCAGTACTTC.

The gene calls are TRBV20-1 and TRBJ2-5, with TRBD1 as a possible D gene (6 bases). The germline V gene encodes CDR1 DFQATT and CDR2 SNEGSKA (reference sequence). Deletions cut 3 bases from V and 4 bases from J, with 24 bases between. The CDR3 is 17 residues long. The CDR3 coding sequence is TGCAGTGCTAGTAGGCAGGGGTTTCATATAGCACCAGAGACCCAGTACTTC. This translates into CSASRQGFHIAPETQYF.

This clonotype was observed at least ten times. The V and J genes are TRBV6-6 and TRBJ1-2, with a tentative D call TRBD1 (6 bases). The CDR3 spans 13 residues. Germline CDR1 is MNHNY and CDR2 is SVGAGI (reference sequence). The V and J ends lost 0 bases and 8 bases respectively, with 10 bases between them. The CDR3 region is CASSYSTGDGYTF. CDR3 sequence (DNA): TGTGCCAGCAGTTACTCGACAGGTGACGGCTACACCTTC.

V gene TRBV25-1 combines with J gene TRBJ2-2; 7 nucleotides match TRBD1. The V gene end was trimmed by 6 bases and the J gene end by 1 base; junction bases not matched to a gene: 8. From germline, CDR1 is MGHDK and CDR2 SYGVNS. CDR3 size: 16 residues. The chain's CDR3 is CASRPPGQRNTGELFF. DNA for the CDR3: TGTGCCAGCAGGCCCCCGGGACAGAGGAACACCGGGGAGCTGTTTTTT. The full variable domain, with the rest looked up from reference TRBV25-1 and TRBJ2-2, is EADIYQTPRYLVIGTGKKITLECSQTMGHDKMYWYQQDPGMELHLIHYSYGVNSTEKGDLSSESTVSRIRTEHFPLTLESARPSHTSQYLCASRPPGQRNTGELFFGEGSRLTVL.

The chain joins TRBV9 to TRBJ1-6; 8 bases line up with TRBD1. Germline V gene data show CDR1 as SGDLS and CDR2 as YYNGEE. The CDR3 has 17 residues. The ends lost 4 bases at V and 6 bases at J; junction bases unmatched: 12. The CDR3 DNA is TGTGCCAGCAGCTTGGGGGGACAGGCAGTTTCTAATTCACCCCTCCACTTT. Protein product: CASSLGGQAVSNSPLHF.

The chain uses TRBV20-1 and TRBJ1-5; D is perhaps TRBD1 (5 bases). The J call is uncertain, as TRBJ2-3 better fits the DNA end. There are 14 residues in the CDR3. The V gene's germline CDR1 is DFQATT and CDR2 SNEGSKA (reference sequence). The CDR3 DNA sequence: TGCAGTGCCCTTCAAGGGGTTTCGAGTCAGCCCCAGTATTTT. This codes for CSALQGVSSQPQYF.

This clonotype was counted many times. The gene calls are TRBV7-9 and TRBJ2-7, with a weak D call TRBD2 (6 bases). CDR3 length equals 13 residues. The V end lost 10 bases, the J end lost 6 bases, and 19 bases lay between the germline ends. CDR1 and CDR2 (germline): SEHNR, FQNEAQ (reference sequence). CDR3 sequence: CATGGSGDSEQYF. The CDR3 DNA is TGTGCCACCGGTGGTAGCGGTGACTCCGAGCAGTACTTC.

Ten or more counts support this clonotype. This chain connects TRBV7-8 to TRBJ1-2; D is ambiguous. The CDR3 is made up of 13 amino acids. V lost 0 bases and J 6 bases, leaving 8 bases between the germline ends. CDR1 and CDR2 (germline): SGHVS, FQNEAQ. The CDR3 is CASSLAGSHGYTF. The CDR3 region has the DNA TGTGCCAGCAGCTTAGCCGGGTCCCATGGCTACACCTTC.

The rearrangement joins TRBV2 to TRBJ1-2; D perhaps matches TRBD1 (5 bases). Germline CDR1 SNHLY, CDR2 FYNNEI. The CDR3 consists of 14 residues. The germline V and J ends were trimmed by 7 bases and 6 bases, with 18 bases remaining between them. The CDR3 nucleotides are TGTGCCAGCATGATATCCGAGGGGCGCGATGGCTACACCTTC. Translated, it gives CASMISEGRDGYTF. Full variable domain (rest looked up from reference TRBV2 and TRBJ1-2): EPEVTQTPSHQVTQMGQEVILRCVPISNHLYFYWYRQILGQKVEFLVSFYNNEISEKSEIFDDQFSVERPDGSNFTLKIRSTKLEDSAMYFCASMISEGRDGYTFGSGTRLTVV.

CDR3 in DNA: TGCAGTGCTAGAGAACCGAGGGACGAGCAGTACTTC. Encoded protein: CSAREPRDEQYF. The genes are TRBV20-1 and TRBJ2-7; tentative D call: TRBD2 (5 bases). The CDR3 is made up of 12 amino acids. CDR1 DFQATT and CDR2 SNEGSKA come from the germline V gene (reference sequence). Trimming left V 0 bases short and J 5 bases short, with 8 bases between.

Regarding this clonotype: The germline gene is not matched at one end of the junction; a read error may be the cause. This rearrangement joins TRBV7-9 to TRBJ1-5, with a possible D match to TRBD1 (5 bases). Germline values: CDR1 SEHNR, CDR2 FQNEAQ (reference sequence). CDR3 size: 14 residues. In DNA form, the CDR3 reads TGTGCCAGCAGCATCCCAATAGGGGATCAGGCCCAGCATTTT. This translates into CASSIPIGDQAQHF.

This clonotype was counted only a few times. V is TRBV19 and J is TRBJ1-1, with no clear D. The V end lost 5 bases, the J end lost 11 bases, and 18 bases lay between the germline ends. The CDR3 consists of 13 residues. CDR1 is LNHDA, CDR2 SQIVND, per germline (reference sequence). CDR3 sequence reads: CASSSVSRTQAFF. For the CDR3, the DNA is TGTGCCAGTAGTTCGGTCTCGAGGACTCAGGCTTTCTTT.

The chain joins TRBV5-8 to TRBJ2-5; 9 bases match TRBD1. V lost 0 bases to trimming and J lost 2 bases; unmatched junction nucleotides: 2. The CDR3 is 15 residues long. The germline CDR1 and CDR2 sequences are SGHTS and YDEGEE. CDR3 sequence: CASSLVGQGQETQYF. CDR3 bases: TGTGCCAGCAGCTTGGTGGGACAGGGACAAGAGACCCAGTACTTC.